The 10 T cell receptor beta chains below all came from one sample that was sequenced in a study of blood T cell repertoires in COVID-19. Assay: immunoSEQ multiplex PCR; the TCRdb copy retains only in-frame clones and omits some. The sample shows around 80,000 clones, about 87% of them seen only once. The sample was peripheral blood. These TCRs come from a human donor in a cohort sampled during active COVID-19.

J is TRBJ2-1 and V is TRBV27; TRBD1 might be the D (6 bases). Trimming stripped 6 bases from V and 5 bases from J, with 14 bases between. The CDR3 runs 14 residues. Germline V gene data show CDR1 as MNHEY and CDR2 as SMNVEV (reference sequence). Here the CDR3 DNA reads TGTGCCAGCAGGACAGGAGCTATTCACAATGAGCAGTTCTTC. Translated: CASRTGAIHNEQFF.

The rearrangement joins TRBV2 to TRBJ2-6; no definite D call. Trimming pared 3 bases from V and 0 bases from J, leaving 9 bases between. This CDR3 comprises 16 residues. Germline loops: CDR1 SNHLY, CDR2 FYNNEI. CDR3 residues: CASSDRRYSGANVLTF. DNA for the CDR3: TGTGCCAGCAGTGACAGGCGCTACTCTGGGGCCAACGTCCTGACTTTC.

This chain joins TRBV2 and TRBJ2-1; the match to TRBD1 covers 9 bases. Germline V CDR1 and CDR2: SNHLY, FYNNEI. V trimming: 7 bases; J trimming: 7 bases; junction bases outside the gene matches: 11. CDR3 length equals 15 residues. Here the CDR3 reads CASTPSGTGRNEQFF. The CDR3 nucleotides are TGTGCCAGCACCCCATCCGGGACAGGGAGGAATGAGCAGTTCTTC.

The gene calls are TRBV5-4 and TRBJ2-5; a possible D gene is TRBD1 (6 bases). CDR1 is SGHNT, CDR2 YYREEE, per germline (reference sequence). Trimming took 3 bases from V and 5 from J, leaving 14 bases between them. This CDR3 is built from 14 residues. CDR3 nucleotides: TGTGCCAGCAGCTCAGGGGCTATGGGGGAGACCCAGTACTTC. Protein sequence: CASSSGAMGETQYF.

The chain couples TRBV5-1 to TRBJ1-4; a weak D match, TRBD1 (5 bases). This CDR3 comprises 15 residues. CDR1 is SGHRS and CDR2 is YFSETQ in the germline V gene. V was cut by 0 bases and J by 6 bases, with 12 bases left in between. The CDR3 DNA reads TGCGCCAGCAGCTTGGCCGGAAGGGGTGATGAAAAACTGTTTTTT. It specifies CASSLAGRGDEKLFF.

The chain carries TRBV6-1 and TRBJ2-1; weak D call: TRBD2 (6 bases). CDR1 MNHNS and CDR2 SASEGT come from the germline V gene. This CDR3 is built from 17 residues. Trimming removed 0 bases from V and 9 bases from J, with 21 bases in between. CDR3 residues: CASSEALPTKGRSEQFF. The CDR3 DNA follows: TGTGCCAGCAGTGAAGCGCTTCCTACTAAAGGGAGGTCTGAGCAGTTCTTC.

The J gene is TRBJ2-5, the V gene TRBV7-3; a possible D gene is TRBD2 (7 bases). The V gene's germline CDR1 is SGHTA and CDR2 FQGTGA. The V end lost 5 bases, the J end lost 4 bases, and 20 bases lay between the germline ends. This CDR3 is built from 16 residues. CDR3 protein: CASSQDGGARGETQYF. Here the CDR3 DNA reads TGTGCCAGCAGCCAGGATGGGGGGGCGAGAGGAGAGACCCAGTACTTC.

The rearrangement joins TRBV15 to TRBJ2-7; TRBD2 matches 7 bases. V shed 0 bases, J shed 2 bases, and the junction held 16 bases outside the gene matches. Looked up from germline, CDR1 is LNHNV and CDR2 is YYDKDF (reference sequence). The CDR3 consists of 19 residues. For the CDR3, the DNA is TGTGCCACCAGCAGAGACGGGGGTAGGTTGCGGGAGTTAACCTACGAGCAGTACTTC. Encoded protein: CATSRDGGRLRELTYEQYF.

This chain connects TRBV5-1 to TRBJ1-2, with 9 bases identical to TRBD1. The CDR3 runs to 14 residues. After removal of 6 bases from V and 6 bases from J, the junction contained 9 bases not matched to a gene. CDR1 and CDR2 from the germline V gene are SGHRS and YFSETQ. CDR3 sequence: CASTPGQGYDGYTF. As DNA, the CDR3 is TGCGCCAGCACCCCGGGACAGGGTTACGATGGCTACACCTTC.

This clone was detected only a few times. The V and J genes are TRBV5-1 and TRBJ2-1, with a possible D match to TRBD2 (7 bases). Trimming pared 4 bases from V and 9 bases from J, leaving 23 bases between. CDR1 and CDR2 (germline): SGHRS, YFSETQ. The CDR3 covers 16 residues. CDR3 DNA: TGCGCCAGCAGCCACCCGGGGGGCCTAGGCGCGCCTGAGCAGTTCTTC. This codes for CASSHPGGLGAPEQFF.